The clone carrying this T cell receptor (beta chain) was seen a handful of times. Antigen unknown. The sample belongs to a study of pediatric ulcerative colitis. Study conclusions and caveats: In rectum, acute severe colitis had expanded clones and less diversity.

This table comes from immunoSEQ multiplex PCR, and its TCRdb copy is limited to in-frame clones, with some not included. The sample has roughly 5,200 clones; nearly 90% are singletons. The V gene lost 1 base and the J gene lost 0 bases, with 7 bases spanning the gap. The CDR3 has 15 amino acids. Germline V CDR1 and CDR2: MGHRA, YSYEKL. This sequence was found in a boy younger than 18 with mild ulcerative colitis. The sample taken for sequencing was blood. The V call is TRBV4-1, the J call TRBJ1-5; D is unresolved. The CDR3 DNA is TGCGCCAGCAGCCAAGTCCTGTATAGCAATCAGCCCCAGCATTTT. This translates into CASSQVLYSNQPQHF.